The 31 T cell receptor beta chains listed next were all sequenced from one sample in a study of blood T cell repertoires in COVID-19. Libraries were prepared by immunoSEQ multiplex PCR; TCRdb keeps only in-frame clonotypes and omits some of them. The table lists over 150,000 clones, 90% of them singletons. Sequenced: peripheral blood. These receptors all stem from a man aged 50 to 60 with acute or convalescent COVID-19.

This rearrangement joins TRBV19 to TRBJ2-5; a possible D gene is TRBD1 (6 bases). Trimming shortened V by 3 bases and J by 4 bases, and 15 bases separated the two germline ends. This CDR3 spans 15 amino acids. CDR1 is LNHDA and CDR2 is SQIVND in the germline V gene (reference sequence). Written as DNA, the CDR3 is TGTGCCAGTAGTATTACCAGTACAGGGTCAGAGACCCAGTACTTC. Its protein is CASSITSTGSETQYF.

The chain has TRBV5-6 and TRBJ2-6, with 9 bases that match TRBD1. The V gene end was trimmed by 1 base and the J gene end by 0 bases; junction bases not matched to a gene: 8. CDR1 and CDR2 (germline): SGHDT, YYEEEE. The CDR3 runs 19 residues. The CDR3 nucleotides are TGTGCCAGCAGCTTGAGGAGGGGACAGGGAGTCTCTGGGGCCAACGTCCTGACTTTC. Its protein product is CASSLRRGQGVSGANVLTF.

This chain uses TRBV2 with TRBJ1-6; D is perhaps TRBD1 (5 bases). Between the trimmed V and J ends, which lost 3 bases and 7 bases, there was a span of 13 bases. Germline CDR1 and CDR2: SNHLY and FYNNEI. CDR3 size: 15 residues. The CDR3 bases are TGTGCCAGCAGTGATCAAGGGGCGGACAATTCACCCCTCCACTTT. Its protein is CASSDQGADNSPLHF.

The chain uses TRBV9 and TRBJ2-5, with D perhaps matching TRBD1 (6 bases). Germline V gene lookup returns CDR1 SGDLS and CDR2 YYNGEE. Trimming took 4 bases from V and 4 from J, leaving 14 bases between them. The CDR3 is 14 residues long. The CDR3 sequence: CASSPRQDRETQYF. CDR3 bases: TGTGCCAGCAGCCCCCGACAGGATCGAGAGACCCAGTACTTC.

V usage is TRBV9 and J usage is TRBJ1-6, with D possibly TRBD1 on 5 matching bases. Trimming left V 3 bases short and J 4 bases short, with 11 bases between. Per the germline V gene, CDR1 is SGDLS and CDR2 is YYNGEE. This CDR3 spans 15 amino acids. CDR3 nucleotide sequence: TGTGCCAGCAGCGAAACAGGTCGTTATAATTCACCCCTCCACTTT. Its translation: CASSETGRYNSPLHF.

The V gene is TRBV3-1 (or the pseudogene TRBV3-2), the J gene TRBJ2-7, with 10 bases lining up with TRBD2. J lost 3 bases, V lost 1 base, and 9 bases had no gene match. The V gene's germline CDR1 is LGHDT and CDR2 YNNKEL (reference sequence). CDR3 length: 17 residues. CDR3 coding DNA: TGTGCCAGCAGCCAAGGAATAGCGGGGGGTGTAGTCTACGAGCAGTACGTC. Translated: CASSQGIAGGVVYEQYV.

This clone was picked up a small number of times. As DNA, the CDR3 is TGTGCCAGCAGCTTAGTCGGGACTAGCGTAGAGACCCAGTACTTC. It codes for CASSLVGTSVETQYF. The rearrangement joins TRBV7-2 to TRBJ2-5; the match to TRBD2 covers 10 bases. V was pared by 1 base and J by 4 bases, with 3 bases of the junction left unmatched. The CDR3 is 15 residues long. CDR1 SGHTA and CDR2 FQGNSA come from the germline V gene.

The CDR3 is CASSERAYEQYF. CDR3 in DNA: TGCGCCAGCAGTGAACGGGCCTACGAGCAGTACTTC. The chain combines TRBV10-2 with TRBJ2-7; D is unresolved. With 3 bases removed from V and 2 bases from J, the gap between germline ends came to 5 bases. This CDR3 comprises 12 residues. Germline loops: CDR1 WSHSY, CDR2 SAAADI.

V is TRBV7-3 and J is TRBJ2-1; 12 nucleotides match TRBD2. V was clipped by 2 bases and J by 6 bases; unmatched bases: 2. CDR1 and CDR2 from the germline V gene are SGHTA and FQGTGA. The CDR3 spans 15 residues. The CDR3 region has the DNA TGTGCCAGCAGCTTACCTAGCGGGGGGGCCAATGAGCAGTTCTTC. Its protein is CASSLPSGGANEQFF.

This clone was seen once. The V call is TRBV7-8, the J call TRBJ2-1; 9 bases match TRBD2. This CDR3 has 16 residues. Looked up from germline, CDR1 is SGHVS and CDR2 is FQNEAQ. The V gene end was trimmed by 5 bases and the J gene end by 6 bases; junction bases not matched to a gene: 11. CDR3 sequence reads: CASSVRGLATSNEQFF. The CDR3 DNA follows: TGTGCCAGCAGCGTTCGGGGACTAGCAACTAGCAATGAGCAGTTCTTC.

The gene calls are TRBV9 and TRBJ2-5; tentatively, D is TRBD2 (6 bases). In germline, CDR1 is SGDLS, CDR2 YYNGEE. Trimming stripped 4 bases from V and 1 base from J, with 14 bases between. CDR3 length: 15 residues. The DNA for the CDR3 is TGTGCCAGCAGCCCCTCGTCTAGCGTCCAAGAGACCCAGTACTTC. This gives the protein CASSPSSSVQETQYF.

This chain links TRBV27 with TRBJ1-3; TRBD1 agrees at 8 bases. Germline V gene data show CDR1 as MNHEY and CDR2 as SMNVEV (reference sequence). The CDR3 totals 14 residues. V dropped 5 bases and J dropped 2; count of bases not matched to a gene: 2. The CDR3 here is CASSQQGAGNTIYF. The CDR3 DNA reads as TGTGCCAGCAGTCAACAGGGGGCTGGAAACACCATATATTTT.

The chain carries TRBV2 and TRBJ1-1; D call uncertain. V was trimmed by 8 bases and J by 1 base, leaving 5 bases between them. Germline-derived CDR1 and CDR2 are SNHLY and FYNNEI. The CDR3 length is 11 residues. This CDR3 is CASAPNTEAFF. CDR3 sequence (DNA): TGTGCCAGCGCGCCGAACACTGAAGCTTTCTTT. The full variable domain, in which reference TRBV2 and TRBJ1-1 provide the parts outside the CDR3, is EPEVTQTPSHQVTQMGQEVILRCVPISNHLYFYWYRQILGQKVEFLVSFYNNEISEKSEIFDDQFSVERPDGSNFTLKIRSTKLEDSAMYFCASAPNTEAFFGQGTRLTVV.

This clone was counted a single time. The V call is TRBV4-2, the J call TRBJ2-1, with D possibly being TRBD1 (6 bases). Looked up from germline, CDR1 is LGHNA and CDR2 is YNFKEQ. The ends were cut back, 6 bases at V and 7 bases at J, with 16 bases in the middle. The CDR3 has 14 residues. The CDR3 nucleotides read TGTGCCAGCAGGAACAGGGACCAGAGAAATGAGCAGTTCTTC. As protein: CASRNRDQRNEQFF.

The DNA of the CDR3 is TGTGCCAGTGACAGGGGGACCCCTTACGAGCAGTACTTC. Protein sequence: CASDRGTPYEQYF. V gene TRBV2 combines with J gene TRBJ2-7, with 9 nucleotides matching TRBD1. Germline CDR1 reads SNHLY; CDR2 reads FYNNEI. There are 13 residues in the CDR3. V gave up 9 bases and J gave up 4 bases; unmatched junction bases: 7.

A remark on this clone: An end of the junction does not agree with germline; a read error may underlie this. The genes are TRBV2 and TRBJ1-6; D uncertain. This CDR3 has 14 residues. CDR1 and CDR2 from the germline V gene are SNHLY and FYNNEI. The CDR3 nucleotides read TGTGCCAGCAGTGAGGGGAGGGCCTACTCACCCTTCCACTTT. Amino acids: CASSEGRAYSPFHF.

This clone has only one observation. The V gene is TRBV5-5, the J gene TRBJ2-1; 8 bases line up with TRBD1. The CDR3 has 13 residues. In germline, CDR1 is SGHKS, CDR2 YYEKEE (reference sequence). V lost 0 bases, J lost 7 bases, and 0 bases stayed unmatched. In nucleotides, the CDR3 is TGTGCCAGCAGCTTGGACAGGGGGAATGAGCAGTTCTTC. It translates to CASSLDRGNEQFF.

This chain joins TRBV28 and TRBJ2-2; tentative D call: TRBD1 (5 bases). CDR3 length: 14 residues. The germline gives CDR1 MDHEN, CDR2 SYDVKM. V lost 5 bases to trimming and J lost 1 base, with 8 bases between them. In DNA, the CDR3 is TGTGCCAGCAGTATCGACAGGAACACCGGGGAGCTGTTTTTT. Protein sequence: CASSIDRNTGELFF.

The chain is built from TRBV28 and TRBJ1-2, with D uncertain. V dropped 7 bases and J dropped 2 bases, with 14 bases sitting between them. The CDR3 contains 14 residues. The germline CDR1 and CDR2 sequences are MDHEN and SYDVKM. CDR3 loop: CASTVTLGNYGYTF. Here the CDR3 DNA reads TGTGCCAGCACGGTAACCCTCGGGAACTATGGCTACACCTTC.

This clone was counted once. The chain employs TRBV18 and TRBJ1-5; no clear D. The germline gives CDR1 KGHSH, CDR2 LQKENI. Trimming shortened V by 3 bases and J by 2 bases, and 11 bases separated the two germline ends. The CDR3 has 15 amino acids. CDR3 nucleotides: TGTGCCAGCTCACCCACTAGATCGGGCAATCAGCCCCAGCATTTT. Protein sequence: CASSPTRSGNQPQHF.

CDR3 residues: CAWSTGRLAGGLESNEQFF. As DNA, the CDR3 is TGTGCCTGGAGTACGGGACGACTAGCGGGAGGGCTGGAGTCCAATGAGCAGTTCTTC. The rearrangement links TRBV30 to TRBJ2-1, with 14 bases that match TRBD2. The CDR3 is made up of 19 amino acids. The ends lost 2 bases at V and 6 bases at J; junction bases unmatched: 15. CDR1 GTSNPN and CDR2 SVGIG come from the germline V gene (reference sequence).

Here the CDR3 reads CASSYSTRGLGGLFF. The DNA for the CDR3 is TGTGCCAGCAGTTACTCGACCAGGGGGCTGGGCGGGCTGTTTTTT. The chain links TRBV6-5 to TRBJ2-2; 8 positions agree with TRBD1. V gave up 0 bases and J gave up 13 bases; unmatched junction bases: 10. Germline V gene data show CDR1 as MNHEY and CDR2 as SVGAGI. The CDR3 totals 15 residues.

V and J are TRBV5-1 and TRBJ1-1; 7 bases are a match to TRBD1. Trimming took 4 bases from V and 4 from J; bases not matched to a gene: 4. The CDR3 contains 13 residues. In germline, CDR1 is SGHRS, CDR2 YFSETQ. The CDR3 DNA reads as TGCGCCAGCAGCGCGACAGGGTTCACTGAAGCTTTCTTT. Translated: CASSATGFTEAFF.

This sequence joins TRBV6-5 and TRBJ2-2; 7 nucleotides line up with TRBD2. CDR1 is MNHEY, CDR2 SVGAGI, per germline. The V and J ends lost 2 bases and 6 bases, in that order; junction bases with no gene match: 6. The CDR3 runs to 15 residues. The CDR3 spells CASSYGGSNAGELFF. DNA of the CDR3: TGTGCCAGCAGTTACGGCGGGAGTAACGCCGGGGAGCTGTTTTTT.

The chain is built from TRBV25-1 and TRBJ1-6; 10 nucleotides line up with TRBD1. Trimming took 2 bases from V and 9 from J; bases not matched to a gene: 7. Germline V gene lookup returns CDR1 MGHDK and CDR2 SYGVNS. The CDR3 sequence is 16 residues long. CDR3 protein: CASSEAIGTGVSPLHF. The CDR3 DNA is TGTGCCAGCAGTGAAGCGATTGGGACAGGGGTTTCACCCCTCCACTTT.

The V and J genes are TRBV20-1 and TRBJ1-1; no clear D. There are 11 residues in the CDR3. V was cut by 8 bases and J by 3 bases, with 10 bases left in between. Germline CDR1 reads DFQATT; CDR2 reads SNEGSKA (reference sequence). The CDR3 coding sequence is TGCAGTTCAAGAGGCGACACTGAAGCTTTCTTT. Its protein product is CSSRGDTEAFF.

The V and J genes are TRBV5-1 and TRBJ2-2; maybe TRBD1 (6 bases). V lost 4 bases and J lost 4, with 8 bases in between. Germline values: CDR1 SGHRS, CDR2 YFSETQ. The length of the CDR3 is 13 residues. CDR3 region: CASSAQGTGELFF. The CDR3 nucleotides read TGCGCCAGCAGCGCACAGGGCACCGGGGAGCTGTTTTTT.

This chain links TRBV23-1 with TRBJ2-7; 7 nucleotides agree with TRBD2. TRBV23-1 is treated as an ORF (open reading frame) with a function not yet certain. Losses at the gene ends were 5 bases for V and 3 bases for J; bases not matched to a gene: 10. This CDR3 spans 15 amino acids. CDR3: CASSSLAGWHYEQYF. CDR3 DNA sequence: TGCGCCAGCAGTTCTTTAGCGGGTTGGCACTACGAGCAGTACTTC.

CDR3 loop: CASRQRFGGGQGSNQPQHF. CDR3 nucleotides: TGTGCCAGCAGGCAAAGGTTTGGGGGGGGACAGGGAAGCAATCAGCCCCAGCATTTT. The chain uses TRBV21-1 and TRBJ1-5; TRBD1 is taken as the D call from the table, unchecked against the DNA. TRBV21-1 is flagged as a pseudogene. The CDR3 contains 19 residues.

The rearrangement links TRBV28 to TRBJ1-1; no reliable D call. The V end lost 7 bases, the J end lost 2 bases, and 11 bases lay between the germline ends. This CDR3 has 13 residues. The germline V gene has CDR1 MDHEN and CDR2 SYDVKM. In DNA form, the CDR3 reads TGTGCCAGCACCTTCGGGATAAACACTGAAGCTTTCTTT. Amino acid sequence: CASTFGINTEAFF.

The rearrangement uses TRBV28 and TRBJ2-2; maybe TRBD2 (7 bases). V was cut by 2 bases and J by 1 base, with 17 bases left in between. The CDR3 loop spans 18 amino acids. Germline V CDR1 and CDR2: MDHEN, SYDVKM. CDR3: CASSLVTGASGNTGELFF. CDR3 DNA sequence: TGTGCCAGCAGTTTAGTTACGGGGGCTAGCGGGAACACCGGGGAGCTGTTTTTT. Full variable domain (outside the CDR3, taken from reference TRBV28 and TRBJ2-2): DVKVTQSSRYLVKRTGEKVFLECVQDMDHENMFWYRQDPGLGLRLIYFSYDVKMKEKGDIPEGYSVSREKKERFSLILESASTNQTSMYLCASSLVTGASGNTGELFFGEGSRLTVL.